This TCR beta chain emerged from a study of OX40 agonist ivuxolimab in advanced cancers. Study-level results: At 0.1-3.0 mg/kg, partial responders had clonal expansion among the lowest observed.

The junction had 6 bases not matched to a gene; V was cut back by 4 bases and J by 3 bases. The CDR3 loop spans 14 amino acids. CDR1 and CDR2 from the germline V gene are MDHEN and SYDVKM. A word on this clone: Its antigen is undetermined.

The method was immunoSEQ multiplex PCR; TCRdb's version includes in-frame clones alone and lacks a portion of them. The table has around 26,000 clones, approximately 81% seen once. Sequenced material: CD4+ or CD8+ T cells sorted from blood, taken in a trial of the OX40 agonist ivuxolimab. The sequence was obtained from an adult with an advanced solid tumor such as melanoma, head and neck, liver or kidney cancer. The chain joins TRBV28 to TRBJ2-7, with 7 nucleotides matching TRBD1. The CDR3 loop is CASSSHRGSYEQYF. The CDR3 DNA is TGTGCCAGCAGTTCACACAGGGGCAGCTACGAGCAGTACTTC.